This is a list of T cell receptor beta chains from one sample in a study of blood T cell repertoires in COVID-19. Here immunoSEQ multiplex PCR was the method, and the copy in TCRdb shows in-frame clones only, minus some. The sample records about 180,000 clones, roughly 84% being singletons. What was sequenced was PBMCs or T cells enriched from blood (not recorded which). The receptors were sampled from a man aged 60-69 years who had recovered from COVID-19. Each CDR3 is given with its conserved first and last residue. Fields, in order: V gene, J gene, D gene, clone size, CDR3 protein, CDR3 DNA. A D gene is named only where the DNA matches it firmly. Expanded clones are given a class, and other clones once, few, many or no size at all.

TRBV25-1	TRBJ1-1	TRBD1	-	CASTRQGSSTEAFF	TGTGCCAGCACAAGACAGGGGTCGTCCACTGAAGCTTTCTTT
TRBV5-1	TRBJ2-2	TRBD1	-	CASSWDSPSTGELFF	TGCGCCAGCAGCTGGGACAGCCCTTCAACCGGGGAGCTGTTTTTT
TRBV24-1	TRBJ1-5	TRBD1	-	CATSDPGQGGAQPQHF	TGTGCCACCAGTGACCCAGGACAGGGAGGGGCTCAGCCCCAGCATTTT
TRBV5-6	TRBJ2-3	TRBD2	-	CASSYSRLAHTDTQYF	TGTGCCAGCAGCTACTCCCGACTAGCGCACACAGATACGCAGTATTTT
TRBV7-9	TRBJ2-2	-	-	CASSPRDGELFF	TGTGCCAGCAGCCCCCGGGACGGGGAGCTGTTTTTT
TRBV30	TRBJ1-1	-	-	CAWSVRRLAGQEAFF	TGTGCCTGGAGTGTACGGAGGTTGGCGGGCCAGGAAGCTTTCTTT
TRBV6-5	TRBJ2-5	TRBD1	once	CASSYQTGNQETQYF	TGTGCCAGCAGTTACCAGACAGGGAACCAAGAGACCCAGTACTTC
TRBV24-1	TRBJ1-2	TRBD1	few	CATSTRTGYGYTF	TGTGCCACCAGTACAAGGACAGGTTATGGCTACACCTTC
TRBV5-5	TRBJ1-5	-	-	CASSLLGDQPQHF	TGTGCCAGCAGTCTGCTAGGGGATCAGCCCCAGCATTTT
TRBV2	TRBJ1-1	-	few	CASSEALFRVTEAFF	TGTGCCAGCAGTGAAGCGCTTTTCCGCGTCACTGAAGCTTTCTTT
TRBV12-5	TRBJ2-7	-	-	CASGLDSSYEQYF	TGTGCTAGTGGTTTAGACAGCTCCTACGAGCAGTACTTC
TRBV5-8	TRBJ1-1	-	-	CASSSSLGTRNEAFF	TGTGCCAGCAGCTCCAGCCTCGGGACTCGGAATGAAGCTTTCTTT
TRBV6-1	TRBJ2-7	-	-	CASSEARQVNEQYF	TGTGCCAGCAGTGAAGCTAGACAGGTTAATGAGCAGTACTTC
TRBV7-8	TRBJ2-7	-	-	CASSSDYEQYF	TGTGCCAGCAGCTCAGATTACGAGCAGTACTTC
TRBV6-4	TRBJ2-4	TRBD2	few	CASSPGGGSAKNIQYF	TGTGCCAGCAGTCCCGGGGGGGGATCGGCCAAAAACATTCAGTACTTC
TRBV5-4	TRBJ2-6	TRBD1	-	CASSIDRAGANVLTF	TGTGCCAGCAGCATTGACAGGGCTGGGGCCAACGTCCTGACTTTC
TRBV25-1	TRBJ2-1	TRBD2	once	CASRPPGLAGDHNEQFF	TGTGCCAGCAGACCCCCAGGACTAGCGGGAGACCACAATGAGCAGTTCTTC
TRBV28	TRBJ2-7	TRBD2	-	CASSLNVGLAGRTYEQYF	TGTGCCAGCAGTTTAAATGTTGGACTAGCGGGACGCACCTACGAGCAGTACTTC
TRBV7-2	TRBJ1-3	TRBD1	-	CASSLIPGQTGNTIYF	TGTGCCAGCAGCTTAATTCCGGGACAGACTGGAAACACCATATATTTT
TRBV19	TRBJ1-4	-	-	CASSPALTGEKLFF	TGTGCCAGTAGCCCAGCGTTGACGGGTGAAAAACTGTTTTTT
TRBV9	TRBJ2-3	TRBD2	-	CASSSDLAGGLKDTQYF	TGTGCCAGCAGCTCCGATCTAGCGGGGGGGCTTAAAGATACGCAGTATTTT
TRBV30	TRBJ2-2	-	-	CASGGHLNTGELFF	TGTGCCTCTGGGGGACATTTGAACACCGGGGAGCTGTTTTTT
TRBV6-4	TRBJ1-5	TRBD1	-	CASSEQGGFSNQPQHF	TGTGCCAGCAGTGAACAGGGGGGATTCAGCAATCAGCCCCAGCATTTT
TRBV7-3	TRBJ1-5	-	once	CASSPGGGNQPQHF	TGTGCCAGCAGCCCCGGGGGGGGCAATCAGCCCCAGCATTTT
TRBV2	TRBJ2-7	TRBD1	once	CASRGQYSSYEQYF	TGTGCCAGCAGGGGACAGTACTCCAGCTACGAGCAGTACTTC
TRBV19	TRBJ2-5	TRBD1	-	CASSMDRVQTQYF	TGTGCCAGTAGCATGGACAGGGTGCAGACCCAGTACTTC
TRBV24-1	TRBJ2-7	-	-	CATSDFRGKEQYF	TGTGCCACCAGTGATTTCCGCGGGAAGGAGCAGTACTTC
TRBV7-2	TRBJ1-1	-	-	CASSLISGTQNTEAFF	TGTGCCAGCAGCTTAATTAGTGGGACACAGAACACTGAAGCTTTCTTT
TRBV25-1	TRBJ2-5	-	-	CASTWRGEETQYF	TGTGCCAGCACCTGGAGAGGCGAAGAGACCCAGTACTTC
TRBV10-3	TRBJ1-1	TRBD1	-	CAISETGGENTEAFF	TGTGCCATCAGCGAGACAGGGGGCGAGAACACTGAAGCTTTCTTT
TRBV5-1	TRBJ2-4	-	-	CASSTSGRRGAKNIQYF	TGCGCCAGCAGCACATCCGGGCGCCGCGGGGCCAAAAACATTCAGTACTTC
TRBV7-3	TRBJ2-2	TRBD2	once	CASTSGGHGTGELFF	TGTGCCAGCACCTCGGGGGGGCACGGCACCGGGGAGCTGTTTTTT
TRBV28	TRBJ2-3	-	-	CASSFAPRHTDTQYF	TGTGCCAGCAGTTTTGCCCCGCGACACACAGATACGCAGTATTTT
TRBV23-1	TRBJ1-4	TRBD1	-	CASSQAGQGAEKLFF	TGCGCCAGCAGTCAGGCGGGACAGGGGGCTGAAAAACTGTTTTTT
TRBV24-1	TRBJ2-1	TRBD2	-	CATSDRTSGGYEQFF	TGTGCCACCAGTGATAGGACTAGCGGGGGGTATGAGCAGTTCTTC
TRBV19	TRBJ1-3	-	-	CATTPPGGRHSGNTIYF	TGTGCCACTACCCCTCCGGGGGGCCGTCACTCTGGAAACACCATATATTTT
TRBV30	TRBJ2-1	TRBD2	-	CAWSWGTSGTNEQFF	TGTGCCTGGAGCTGGGGGACTAGCGGGACCAATGAGCAGTTCTTC
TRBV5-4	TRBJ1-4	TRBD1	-	CASSRGDRGRDEKLFF	TGTGCCAGCAGCCGCGGCGACAGGGGGCGGGACGAAAAACTGTTTTTT
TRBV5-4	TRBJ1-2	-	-	CASSLDRENYGYTF	TGTGCCAGCAGCTTGGACAGGGAGAACTATGGCTACACCTTC
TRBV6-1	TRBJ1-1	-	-	CASSESGHSNTEAFF	TGTGCCAGCAGTGAATCGGGACACTCCAACACTGAAGCTTTCTTT
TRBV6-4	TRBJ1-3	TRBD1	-	CASIQGAAGNTIYF	TGTGCCAGCATTCAGGGGGCGGCTGGAAACACCATATATTTT
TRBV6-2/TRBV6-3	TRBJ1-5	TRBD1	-	CASSFGQAYDQPQHF	TGTGCCAGCAGCTTCGGACAGGCCTACGATCAGCCCCAGCATTTT
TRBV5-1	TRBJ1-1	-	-	CASSLGLGGAGAFF	TGCGCCAGCAGCTTGGGCCTAGGAGGGGCGGGGGCTTTCTTT
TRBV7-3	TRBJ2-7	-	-	CAPSDFSYEQYF	TGTGCCCCTAGCGACTTCTCCTACGAGCAGTACTTC
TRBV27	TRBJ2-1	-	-	CASSRSWSSYNEQFF	TGTGCCAGCAGCCGTTCCTGGAGCTCCTACAATGAGCAGTTCTTC